The 27 T cell receptor beta chains below come from one sample, sequenced in a study of T cell responses to AZD1222 COVID-19 vaccine. Sequencing was performed with immunoSEQ multiplex PCR; in TCRdb, only in-frame clones are kept and a portion is missing. This table holds fewer than 150,000 clones, 75% to 90% found once. The input for sequencing was peripheral blood, taken on day 0 of AZD1222 vaccination. The receptors derive from an adult in good health.

This sequence joins TRBV6-6 and TRBJ2-3; 7 nucleotides line up with TRBD1. The CDR3 runs 15 residues. The ends lost 7 bases at V and 1 base at J; junction bases unmatched: 8. Germline-derived CDR1 and CDR2 are MNHNY and SVGAGI (reference sequence). For the CDR3, the DNA is TGTGCCAGCATCGGAATTAGGGGGCGCACAGATACGCAGTATTTT. Translating gives CASIGIRGRTDTQYF.

V usage is TRBV15 and J usage is TRBJ1-3; D is unclear. The CDR3 is 16 amino acids. Trimming took off 2 bases at V and 1 base at J, with 12 bases between the two ends. Looked up from germline, CDR1 is LNHNV and CDR2 is YYDKDF (reference sequence). In DNA, the CDR3 is TGTGCCACCAGCAGACCCCGAGGGAGTTCTGGAAACACCATATATTTT. The encoded protein is CATSRPRGSSGNTIYF.

The chain is built from TRBV2 and TRBJ2-7; 9 bases fit TRBD2. Unmatched junction bases numbered 6, after V lost 4 bases and J lost 2 bases. The germline V gene has CDR1 SNHLY and CDR2 FYNNEI. This CDR3 has 15 amino acids. CDR3 nucleotide sequence: TGTGCCAGCAGTGTGGGAGCGGGGGGTACCTACGAGCAGTACTTC. This gives the protein CASSVGAGGTYEQYF.

The chain carries TRBV27 and TRBJ2-7, with 10 positions matching TRBD1. The CDR3 is 15 amino acids. V shed 5 bases and J 8 bases; nucleotides not matched to a gene: 12. CDR1 and CDR2 from the germline V gene are MNHEY and SMNVEV (reference sequence). CDR3 nucleotide sequence: TGTGCCAGCAGTGACAGACAGGGGGCGTTTTTCCAGCAGTACTTC. Its protein product is CASSDRQGAFFQQYF.

The chain has TRBV27 and TRBJ1-1; TRBD1 matches 9 bases. This CDR3 has 15 residues. J was trimmed by 3 bases and V by 8 bases; bases with no gene match: 10. Germline lookup yields CDR1 MNHEY and CDR2 SMNVEV (reference sequence). CDR3 sequence reads: CASSTFWDRDTEAFF. CDR3 coding DNA: TGTGCCAGCTCCACCTTCTGGGACAGGGACACTGAAGCTTTCTTT.

The chain is built from TRBV12-3 or TRBV12-4 and TRBJ2-5, with TRBD1 matching 7 bases. The CDR3 contains 11 residues. After removal of 7 bases from V and 4 bases from J, the junction contained 0 bases not matched to a gene. In nucleotides, the CDR3 is TGTGCCAGCAAGGGGGCAGAGACCCAGTACTTC. This gives the protein CASKGAETQYF.

This sequence joins TRBV5-5 and TRBJ2-2; D is possibly TRBD1 (6 bases). CDR1 is SGHKS, CDR2 YYEKEE, per germline (reference sequence). CDR3 length equals 15 residues. V was trimmed by 4 bases and J by 1 base, leaving 11 bases between them. The DNA of the CDR3 is TGTGCCAGCAGCGTTACAGGGAAGAACACCGGGGAGCTGTTTTTT. Protein product: CASSVTGKNTGELFF.

The rearrangement links TRBV15 to TRBJ2-3; D remains unclear. Trimming stripped 4 bases from V and 2 bases from J, with 10 bases between. The CDR3 extends over 14 amino acids. Germline-derived CDR1 and CDR2 are LNHNV and YYDKDF (reference sequence). CDR3 loop: CATSMGSNTDTQYF. In DNA form, the CDR3 reads TGTGCCACCAGCATGGGCAGCAACACAGATACGCAGTATTTT.

V and J are TRBV28 and TRBJ1-2; 8 bases line up with TRBD1. The length of the CDR3 is 14 residues. The junction had 10 bases not matched to a gene; V was cut back by 8 bases and J by 5 bases. Germline-derived CDR1 and CDR2 are MDHEN and SYDVKM. The CDR3 DNA reads TGTGCCAGCTCACCCTCGGACAGGGCTTATGGCTACACCTTC. It is translated as CASSPSDRAYGYTF.

This chain connects TRBV7-3 to TRBJ1-2; a weak D match, TRBD1 (6 bases). CDR1 and CDR2 from the germline V gene are SGHTA and FQGTGA. There are 13 residues in the CDR3. V gave up 0 bases and J gave up 4 bases, with 6 bases separating them. CDR3 residues: CASSLTGGYGYTF. The CDR3, as DNA: TGTGCCAGCAGCTTAACAGGGGGCTATGGCTACACCTTC.

The V gene is TRBV5-1, the J gene TRBJ2-1, with D perhaps being TRBD1 or TRBD2 (5 bases each). Deletions cut 4 bases from V and 7 bases from J, with 21 bases between. This CDR3 has 16 amino acids. The V gene's germline CDR1 is SGHRS and CDR2 YFSETQ. The CDR3 loop is CASSVGGSGPGNEQFF. The CDR3 coding sequence is TGCGCCAGCAGCGTTGGAGGCTCGGGGCCGGGGAATGAGCAGTTCTTC.

This clone was seen once. In nucleotides, the CDR3 is TGCGCCAGCAGCTTGGGGCGGACTAGCGGGGAACTCACAGATACGCAGTATTTT. It specifies CASSLGRTSGELTDTQYF. The genes are TRBV5-1 and TRBJ2-3; 12 bases are a match to TRBD2. Germline V gene data show CDR1 as SGHRS and CDR2 as YFSETQ. The CDR3 length is 18 residues. V shed 0 bases, J shed 2 bases, and the junction held 7 bases outside the gene matches.

The CDR3 coding sequence is TGTGCCAGCAGCCTAACAGGGGGCCCAGGCTACACCTTC. Amino acids: CASSLTGGPGYTF. The chain combines TRBV3-1 (or the pseudogene TRBV3-2) with TRBJ1-2; 9 positions agree with TRBD1. V shed 4 bases, J shed 8 bases, and the junction held 5 bases outside the gene matches. CDR3 length: 13 residues. CDR1 and CDR2 (germline): LGHDT, YNNKEL (reference sequence).

The chain recombines TRBV28 with TRBJ1-5; D is perhaps TRBD1 (5 bases). Deletions cut 8 bases from V and 1 base from J, with 15 bases between. The CDR3 is 15 amino acids. Germline CDR1 and CDR2: MDHEN and SYDVKM. DNA of the CDR3: TGTGCCAGCGGCAGACCGGGACGGAGCAATCAGCCCCAGCATTTT. It yields the protein CASGRPGRSNQPQHF.

The rearrangement uses TRBV10-3 and TRBJ2-1; weak D call: TRBD1 (6 bases). Trimming shortened V by 6 bases and J by 5 bases, and 23 bases separated the two germline ends. The CDR3 contains 17 residues. Germline CDR1 ENHRY, CDR2 SYGVKD. The CDR3 DNA sequence: TGTGCCATCAGCCCCCGGATCGACGAAGGGGGTCACAATGAGCAGTTCTTC. It is translated as CAISPRIDEGGHNEQFF.

On this clone itself: Other DNA sequences of this sample code for an identical CDR3. This sequence joins TRBV6-5 and TRBJ1-4; D is unresolved. Per germline, CDR1 MNHEY and CDR2 SVGAGI. Trimming removed 6 bases from V and 3 bases from J, with 5 bases in between. The CDR3 has 12 amino acids. Written as DNA, the CDR3 is TGTGCCAGCAGATCACCTAATGAAAAACTGTTTTTT. It encodes CASRSPNEKLFF.

The chain is built from TRBV7-8 and TRBJ1-2; tentatively, D is TRBD1 (5 bases). V shed 4 bases and J shed 8 bases, with 14 bases lying between them. The CDR3 contains 13 residues. The germline gives CDR1 SGHVS, CDR2 FQNEAQ. CDR3 coding DNA: TGTGCCAGCAGCTCCAGGGAGAATGGCGGCTACACCTTC. This sequence encodes CASSSRENGGYTF.

V usage is TRBV7-9 and J usage is TRBJ1-6; 7 nucleotides agree with TRBD1. CDR3 length: 16 residues. The V gene's germline CDR1 is SEHNR and CDR2 FQNEAQ (reference sequence). V shed 3 bases and J 6 bases; nucleotides not matched to a gene: 8. DNA for the CDR3: TGTGCCAGCAGCTTGTCACAGGGGACATCTAATTCACCCCTCCACTTT. This encodes CASSLSQGTSNSPLHF.

CDR3 region: CASSFADRVITGELFF. In nucleotides, the CDR3 is TGTGCCAGCAGCTTCGCGGACAGGGTGATAACCGGGGAGCTGTTTTTT. The chain employs TRBV2 and TRBJ2-2; 8 bases map to TRBD1. J gave up 5 bases and V 6 bases, and 11 bases lay outside the gene matches. CDR1 and CDR2 (germline): SNHLY, FYNNEI. The CDR3 is 16 residues long. The full variable domain, with the rest looked up from reference TRBV2 and TRBJ2-2, is EPEVTQTPSHQVTQMGQEVILRCVPISNHLYFYWYRQILGQKVEFLVSFYNNEISEKSEIFDDQFSVERPDGSNFTLKIRSTKLEDSAMYFCASSFADRVITGELFFGEGSRLTVL.

CDR3 coding DNA: TGCGCCAGCAGCCAGGCGACAGGGGGCCGCTATGGCTACACCTTC. Translated, it gives CASSQATGGRYGYTF. The chain couples TRBV4-1 to TRBJ1-2; TRBD1 aligns across 10 bases. CDR3 length: 15 residues. CDR1 is MGHRA and CDR2 is YSYEKL in the germline V gene. J lost 4 bases, V lost 3 bases, and 5 bases had no gene match.

The chain employs TRBV6-4 and TRBJ1-6; D call uncertain. Germline V gene sequence: CDR1 MRHNA, CDR2 SNTAGT. V dropped 2 bases and J dropped 8 bases, with 7 bases sitting between them. The CDR3 spans 13 residues. The CDR3 region is CASSDRFDSPLHF. The CDR3 DNA sequence: TGTGCCAGCAGTGACCGGTTTGATTCACCCCTCCACTTT.

The rearrangement links TRBV7-2 to TRBJ1-2; D may be TRBD1 (5 bases). The germline V and J ends were trimmed by 5 bases and 8 bases, with 18 bases remaining between them. Germline V gene sequence: CDR1 SGHTA, CDR2 FQGNSA. The CDR3 totals 14 residues. The chain's CDR3 is CASSPPARVEGYTF. The DNA of the CDR3 is TGTGCCAGCAGCCCTCCGGCCAGGGTTGAGGGCTACACCTTC. Full variable domain (rest looked up from reference TRBV7-2 and TRBJ1-2): GAGVSQSPSNKVTEKGKDVELRCDPISGHTALYWYRQSLGQGLEFLIYFQGNSAPDKSGLPSDRFSAERTGGSVSTLTIQRTQQEDSAVYLCASSPPARVEGYTFGSGTRLTVV.

The chain links TRBV27 to TRBJ1-1; no definite D call. The CDR3 runs to 14 residues. Trimming pared 4 bases from V and 0 bases from J, leaving 9 bases between. The V gene's germline CDR1 is MNHEY and CDR2 SMNVEV (reference sequence). DNA for the CDR3: TGTGCCAGCAGTTCTGCGCTGATGAACACTGAAGCTTTCTTT. Translated: CASSSALMNTEAFF.

The rearrangement joins TRBV6-5 to TRBJ1-1, with D possibly matching TRBD1 (5 bases). There are 15 residues in the CDR3. Germline V gene sequence: CDR1 MNHEY, CDR2 SVGAGI. Trimming removed 0 bases from V and 2 bases from J, with 10 bases in between. The CDR3 bases are TGTGCCAGCAGTTACTCGAATCAGGGCAACACTGAAGCTTTCTTT. As protein: CASSYSNQGNTEAFF.

The chain is built from TRBV5-5 and TRBJ2-2; D is perhaps TRBD2 (6 bases). The germline V and J ends were trimmed by 0 bases and 1 base, with 16 bases remaining between them. The CDR3 extends over 18 amino acids. Germline loops: CDR1 SGHKS, CDR2 YYEKEE (reference sequence). The CDR3 reads CASSLALIPGVNTGELFF. The CDR3 bases are TGTGCCAGCAGCTTGGCGTTAATTCCGGGGGTGAACACCGGGGAGCTGTTTTTT.

CDR3 nucleotide sequence: TGTGCCTGGAGTGTCAGGGCCGATACGCAGTATTTT. Translated, it gives CAWSVRADTQYF. The chain couples TRBV30 to TRBJ2-3; weak D call: TRBD1 (5 bases). The V end lost 0 bases, the J end lost 6 bases, and 7 bases lay between the germline ends. Germline lookup yields CDR1 GTSNPN and CDR2 SVGIG (reference sequence). CDR3 length: 12 amino acids.

This clone occurred a few times. The chain is built from TRBV19 and TRBJ2-2; 13 nucleotides agree with TRBD2. CDR1 LNHDA and CDR2 SQIVND come from the germline V gene (reference sequence). V was pared by 8 bases and J by 8 bases, with 5 bases of the junction left unmatched. This CDR3 has 14 amino acids. The CDR3, as DNA: TGTGCCAGTGATCCGGGACTAGCGGGGGGGGAGCTGTTTTTT. It yields the protein CASDPGLAGGELFF.